This T cell receptor beta chain was sequenced during a study of blood T cell repertoires in COVID-19. Everyone who took part was roughly 18 to 89 years old, and they came from 24 US areas. Recovered Cohort 3 donors showed two negative PCRs, clearance, or symptom resolution. TCRdb's copy holds only in-frame clones and misses some; the assay was immunoSEQ multiplex PCR. The sample includes roughly 280,000 clones, 85% to 90% of them seen just once. Germline CDR1 reads SGHAT; CDR2 reads FQNNGV. V shed 1 base and J 0 bases; nucleotides not matched to a gene: 3. CDR3 length: 18 amino acids. The specimen was PBMCs or T cells enriched from blood (not recorded which). The clonotype was recovered from a woman younger than 35 who had recovered from COVID-19. The V gene is TRBV11-2, the J gene TRBJ2-3; TRBD2 agrees at 14 bases. The chain's CDR3 is CASSLGLAGGRSTDTQYF. DNA for the CDR3: TGTGCCAGCAGCTTAGGACTAGCGGGGGGGCGGAGCACAGATACGCAGTATTTT.